Listed here are 27 T cell receptor beta chains from one sample, sequenced in a study of T cells after yellow fever vaccination (dated by TCRdb to the late 2010s). In the paper's terms, the treatment or condition label means: live attenuated yellow fever vaccine strain. The library came from 5' RACE. The instrument was an Illumina HiSeq 2500. Through fastp at Q25 and MiXCR, TCRdb rebuilt clones from the public reads, retaining in-frame beta chains. All rows with the same CDR3 protein become a single entry with the most common DNA and genes. The sample table records about 550,000 distinct CDR3 sequences; about 19% of these occur just once. Clones ranked in the top ten supply 14% of the sample. The sample here was PBMCs, taken 15 days after the yellow fever booster vaccination. The receptors shown here come from a man younger than 40 who received the YFV17D yellow fever vaccine.

The chain uses TRBV3-1 and TRBJ2-7, with 12 bases lining up with TRBD2. The CDR3 consists of 15 residues. Germline V lookup: CDR1 LGHDT, CDR2 YNNKEL (reference sequence). Unmatched junction bases numbered 6, after V lost 4 bases and J lost 5 bases. The CDR3 DNA is TGTGCCAGCAGCCTCTGGACTAGCGGGACCCACGAGCAGTACTTC. It specifies CASSLWTSGTHEQYF.

This clonotype has a handful of counts. This sequence joins TRBV9 and TRBJ1-1; D is possibly TRBD1 (6 bases). Between the trimmed V and J ends, which lost 4 bases and 0 bases, there was a span of 16 bases. The CDR3 totals 16 residues. Per germline, CDR1 SGDLS and CDR2 YYNGEE. As DNA, the CDR3 is TGTGCCAGCAGCCCGAGAGGAACAGGGCTGAACACTGAAGCTTTCTTT. Amino acid sequence: CASSPRGTGLNTEAFF.

This clonotype appeared many times. The V call is TRBV11-2, the J call TRBJ2-3; D ambiguous. The V end was cut by 5 bases, the J end by 5 bases, with 8 bases between. The CDR3 spans 12 residues. The germline V gene has CDR1 SGHAT and CDR2 FQNNGV. The CDR3 DNA reads as TGTGCCAGCAGCCACCTAGGAGATACGCAGTATTTT. Translation gives CASSHLGDTQYF.

This clonotype was detected a few times. J is TRBJ2-3 and V is TRBV21-1; the D call TRBD1 from the table was never checked on the DNA. TRBV21-1 constitutes a pseudogene. The CDR3 has 15 amino acids. The CDR3 sequence is CASSKGLPGADTQYF. The CDR3 nucleotides read TGTGCCAGCAGCAAGGGACTTCCCGGGGCAGATACGCAGTATTTT.

The table lists this clonotype with many counts. V gene TRBV7-2 combines with J gene TRBJ2-5; 8 positions agree with TRBD2. V was pared by 6 bases and J by 4 bases, with 10 bases of the junction left unmatched. The CDR3 is 15 residues long. The germline V gene has CDR1 SGHTA and CDR2 FQGNSA. The CDR3 sequence is CASSPTSGHTETQYF. The CDR3, as DNA: TGTGCCAGCAGTCCTACTAGCGGTCATACAGAGACCCAGTACTTC.

The chain links TRBV9 to TRBJ2-1; 11 bases are a match to TRBD2. CDR1 SGDLS and CDR2 YYNGEE come from the germline V gene. The trim removed 4 bases at V and 7 bases at J, leaving 13 bases unmatched. The CDR3 has 17 residues. CDR3 coding DNA: TGTGCCAGCAGCCTATATCCCGGGACTAGCGGAGGAAATGAGCAGTTCTTC. Amino acid sequence: CASSLYPGTSGGNEQFF.

This clonotype was seen only a few times. V usage is TRBV25-1 and J usage is TRBJ1-1, with TRBD1 matching 8 bases. V gave up 4 bases and J gave up 7 bases; unmatched junction bases: 5. Per the germline V gene, CDR1 is MGHDK and CDR2 is SYGVNS. The CDR3 length is 13 residues. This CDR3 reads CASSAGQGLEAFF. CDR3 sequence (DNA): TGTGCCAGCAGTGCAGGACAGGGCCTTGAAGCTTTCTTT.

This clonotype has just a few counts. Germline is not matched at one junction end, which may reflect a read error. This chain connects TRBV29-1 to TRBJ1-1; D remains unclear. CDR3 size: 8 residues. Germline CDR1 is SQVTM and CDR2 is ANQGSEA. CDR3 in DNA: TGCAGCGTTGGGGCGGGCTTCTGG. This translates into CSVGAGFW.

This clonotype has a handful of counts. V and J are TRBV14 and TRBJ2-1, with D unclear. Looked up from germline, CDR1 is SGHDN and CDR2 is FVKESK. V lost 2 bases and J 1 base, leaving 0 bases between the germline ends. This CDR3 is built from 12 residues. In DNA, the CDR3 is TGTGCCAGCAGCCAATCCTACAATGAGCAGTTCTTC. It translates to CASSQSYNEQFF.

V gene TRBV7-2 combines with J gene TRBJ2-2; TRBD2 is a possible D gene (6 bases). V shed 3 bases and J shed 10 bases, with 18 bases lying between them. The CDR3 has 15 residues. Germline values: CDR1 SGHTA, CDR2 FQGNSA. The CDR3 nucleotides read TGTGCCAGCAGCTTTAGGCGGGACCGGGGTCTGGAGCTGTTTTTT. Amino acid sequence: CASSFRRDRGLELFF.

CDR3 sequence (DNA): TGTGCCAGCAGCGTAGTAGGTTACGCCGCCGGGGAGCTGTTTTTT. This sequence encodes CASSVVGYAAGELFF. The J gene is TRBJ2-2, the V gene TRBV9; D gene unclear. Germline V gene lookup returns CDR1 SGDLS and CDR2 YYNGEE. V gave up 0 bases and J gave up 6 bases, with 12 bases separating them. CDR3 length equals 15 residues.

This clonotype was picked up a small number of times. The rearrangement links TRBV9 to TRBJ2-2, with D tentatively TRBD1 (5 bases). The ends were cut back, 4 bases at V and 6 bases at J, with 13 bases in the middle. Per germline, CDR1 SGDLS and CDR2 YYNGEE. This CDR3 spans 14 amino acids. DNA of the CDR3: TGTGCCAGCAGCTCAGGGAACGTGGCCGGGGAGCTGTTTTTT. Translated: CASSSGNVAGELFF. The full variable domain, completed using reference TRBV9 and TRBJ2-2, is DSGVTQTPKHLITATGQRVTLRCSPRSGDLSVYWYQQSLDQGLQFLIQYYNGEERAKGNILERFSAQQFPDLHSELNLSSLELGDSALYFCASSSGNVAGELFFGEGSRLTVL.

This sequence joins TRBV6-5 and TRBJ2-7; no definite D call. Germline assignment: CDR1 MNHEY and CDR2 SVGAGI. The CDR3 runs 15 residues. Trimming cost V 0 bases and J 0 bases, with 9 bases left between them. CDR3 sequence reads: CASSYSGPLSYEQYF. The CDR3 bases are TGTGCCAGCAGTTACTCCGGGCCACTCTCCTACGAGCAGTACTTC.

This clonotype was counted a few times. V is TRBV27 and J is TRBJ2-1; TRBD1 agrees at 10 bases. This CDR3 spans 14 amino acids. CDR1 and CDR2 (germline): MNHEY, SMNVEV (reference sequence). J lost 9 bases, V lost 6 bases, and 8 bases had no gene match. For the CDR3, the DNA is TGTGCCAGCAGGAGGGACAGGGGCCCGATTGAGCAGTTCTTC. It specifies CASRRDRGPIEQFF.

The rearrangement links TRBV29-1 to TRBJ1-5; no firm D call. Germline CDR1 is SQVTM and CDR2 is ANQGSEA. V was shortened by 4 bases and J by 7 bases, with 11 bases between the two germline ends. The CDR3 totals 12 residues. CDR3 protein: CSVGYMGQPQHF. The DNA of the CDR3 is TGCAGCGTTGGGTACATGGGGCAGCCCCAGCATTTT.

The V gene is TRBV24-1, the J gene TRBJ2-3, with TRBD2 identical over 8 bases. The germline CDR1 and CDR2 sequences are KGHDR and SFDVKD. V was pared by 3 bases and J by 3 bases, with 4 bases of the junction left unmatched. The CDR3 contains 15 residues. The CDR3 sequence: CATSDHSGKTDTQYF. Here the CDR3 DNA reads TGTGCCACCAGTGATCATAGCGGGAAAACAGATACGCAGTATTTT.

The table lists this clonotype with a few counts. The gene calls are TRBV12-3 or TRBV12-4 and TRBJ1-2; D not resolved. The germline V and J ends were trimmed by 2 bases and 3 bases, with 10 bases remaining between them. The CDR3 spans 14 residues. Here the CDR3 reads CASSLTQSHYGYTF. The CDR3 coding sequence is TGTGCCAGCAGTTTAACACAGAGCCACTATGGCTACACCTTC.

This clonotype was seen only a few times. J is TRBJ1-3 and V is TRBV3-1, with D hard to call. The CDR3 length is 14 residues. V was pared by 4 bases and J by 7 bases, with 14 bases between. The germline V gene has CDR1 LGHDT and CDR2 YNNKEL (reference sequence). The CDR3 here is CASSRGSLFNTIYF. The CDR3 coding sequence is TGTGCCAGCAGCCGAGGGTCTCTGTTTAACACCATATATTTT.

Remarks on this clonotype: An end of the junction differs from the germline gene, which may be a read error. The chain joins TRBV29-1 to TRBJ2-5; 11 positions match TRBD1. The CDR3 has 13 amino acids. Germline assignment: CDR1 SQVTM and CDR2 ANQGSEA. In DNA, the CDR3 is TGCAGCGCCTTTGTTGGGACAGGGGGGCGCGAGGACTTC. Translation: CSAFVGTGGREDF.

This chain links TRBV4-3 with TRBJ2-1, with 11 bases identical to TRBD2. J lost 1 base, V lost 1 base, and 6 bases had no gene match. Germline CDR1 reads LGHNA; CDR2 reads YSLEER. The CDR3 runs 18 residues. The CDR3 reads CASSQVSGRAGSYNEQFF. Here the CDR3 DNA reads TGCGCCAGCAGCCAAGTTAGCGGGAGGGCCGGTTCCTACAATGAGCAGTTCTTC.

This sequence joins TRBV3-1 and TRBJ2-7, with 9 bases matching TRBD1. The length of the CDR3 is 15 residues. Germline V gives CDR1 LGHDT, CDR2 YNNKEL (reference sequence). V dropped 2 bases and J dropped 2; count of bases not matched to a gene: 4. The chain's CDR3 is CASSQPGQGTYEQYF. The CDR3 nucleotides read TGTGCCAGCAGCCAACCGGGACAGGGCACCTACGAGCAGTACTTC.

The chain uses TRBV6-2 or TRBV6-3 and TRBJ2-1; 14 positions match TRBD2. The J segment lost 3 bases and the V segment lost 6 bases, leaving 13 bases of the junction unmatched. Germline CDR1 is MNHEY and CDR2 is SVGEGT. The CDR3 is 19 residues long. The CDR3 reads CASSDPGLAGVWDYNEQFF. Here the CDR3 DNA reads TGTGCCAGCAGCGATCCGGGACTAGCGGGAGTCTGGGACTACAATGAGCAGTTCTTC.

V usage is TRBV28 and J usage is TRBJ2-7; D possibly matches TRBD1 or TRBD2 (5 bases each). Germline CDR1 reads MDHEN; CDR2 reads SYDVKM. CDR3 length equals 15 residues. The V gene lost 3 bases and the J gene lost 3 bases, with 15 bases spanning the gap. Written as DNA, the CDR3 is TGTGCCAGCAGTTTTCAGGGTACGAGGGGCTACGAGCAGTACTTC. Protein sequence: CASSFQGTRGYEQYF.

This clonotype has more than one count but fewer than ten. This sequence joins TRBV7-9 and TRBJ1-2, with TRBD1 matching 7 bases. Germline CDR1 and CDR2: SEHNR and FQNEAQ (reference sequence). The J segment lost 6 bases and the V segment lost 4 bases, leaving 5 bases of the junction unmatched. The CDR3 loop spans 13 amino acids. CDR3 sequence (DNA): TGTGCCAGCAGCTCCACAGGGGAAGATGGCTACACCTTC. Translation gives CASSSTGEDGYTF.

This CDR3 reads CASSFVRGKGFVDTEAFF. For the CDR3, the DNA is TGTGCCAGCAGTTTTGTCAGGGGAAAGGGTTTTGTGGACACTGAAGCTTTCTTT. The rearrangement joins TRBV12-3 or TRBV12-4 to TRBJ1-1; tentative D call: TRBD1 (6 bases). With 3 bases removed from V and 3 bases from J, the gap between germline ends came to 23 bases. The CDR3 has 18 residues.

CDR3 DNA: TGTGCCAGCAGATACGGACTAGCTACCGGGGAGCTGTTTTTT. Its protein product is CASRYGLATGELFF. The chain has TRBV7-8 and TRBJ2-2, with 8 bases fitting TRBD2. After removal of 6 bases from V and 5 bases from J, the junction contained 5 bases not matched to a gene. The germline V gene encodes CDR1 SGHVS and CDR2 FQNEAQ. CDR3 length: 14 residues.

The chain couples TRBV6-6 to TRBJ1-3; no clear D. V was pared by 2 bases and J by 8 bases, with 10 bases between. Germline-derived CDR1 and CDR2 are MNHNY and SVGAGI (reference sequence). This CDR3 is 13 amino acids long. CDR3 in amino acids: CASSYVRGDTIYF. For the CDR3, the DNA is TGTGCCAGCAGTTACGTCCGGGGAGACACCATATATTTT.